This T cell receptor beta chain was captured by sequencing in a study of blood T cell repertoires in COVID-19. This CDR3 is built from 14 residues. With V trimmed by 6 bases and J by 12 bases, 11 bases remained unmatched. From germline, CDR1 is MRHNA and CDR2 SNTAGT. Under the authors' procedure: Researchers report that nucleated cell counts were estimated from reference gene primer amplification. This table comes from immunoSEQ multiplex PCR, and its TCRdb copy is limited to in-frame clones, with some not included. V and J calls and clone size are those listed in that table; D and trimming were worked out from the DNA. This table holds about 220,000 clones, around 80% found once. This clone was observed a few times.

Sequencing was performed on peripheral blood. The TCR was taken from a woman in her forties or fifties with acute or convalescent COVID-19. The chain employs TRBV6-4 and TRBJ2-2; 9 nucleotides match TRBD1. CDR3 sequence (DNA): TGTGCCAGCAGCGAAGTCCCGGGACAGGGAAAGCTGTTTTTT. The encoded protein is CASSEVPGQGKLFF.